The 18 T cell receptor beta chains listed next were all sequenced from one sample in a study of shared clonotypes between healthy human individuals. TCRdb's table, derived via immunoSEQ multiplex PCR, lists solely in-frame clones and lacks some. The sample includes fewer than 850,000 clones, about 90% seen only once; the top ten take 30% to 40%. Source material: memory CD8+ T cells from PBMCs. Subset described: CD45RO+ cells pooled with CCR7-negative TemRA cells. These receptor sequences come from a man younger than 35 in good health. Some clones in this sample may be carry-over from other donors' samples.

Written as DNA, the CDR3 is TGTGCCAGCACCTCCATACAGGGGCCCTACAATGAGCAGTTCTTC. It encodes CASTSIQGPYNEQFF. The chain links TRBV27 to TRBJ2-1, with 7 bases fitting TRBD1. V lost 7 bases and J lost 2; bases outside the gene matches: 8. Germline V lookup: CDR1 MNHEY, CDR2 SMNVEV (reference sequence). The CDR3 has 15 amino acids.

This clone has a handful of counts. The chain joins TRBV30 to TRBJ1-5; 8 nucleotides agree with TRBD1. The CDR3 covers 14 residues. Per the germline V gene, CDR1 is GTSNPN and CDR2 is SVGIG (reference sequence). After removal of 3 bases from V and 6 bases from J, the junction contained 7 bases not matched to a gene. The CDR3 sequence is CAWSAGGATQPQHF. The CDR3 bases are TGTGCCTGGAGCGCAGGGGGCGCGACTCAGCCCCAGCATTTT.

The CDR3 loop reads CASSLVSPTYEQYF. In DNA form, the CDR3 reads TGTGCCAGCAGCTTAGTAAGCCCGACCTACGAGCAGTACTTC. The rearrangement uses TRBV11-1 and TRBJ2-7; D remains unclear. In germline, CDR1 is SGHAT, CDR2 FQDESV (reference sequence). Trimming cost V 1 base and J 2 bases, with 9 bases left between them. The CDR3 loop spans 14 amino acids.

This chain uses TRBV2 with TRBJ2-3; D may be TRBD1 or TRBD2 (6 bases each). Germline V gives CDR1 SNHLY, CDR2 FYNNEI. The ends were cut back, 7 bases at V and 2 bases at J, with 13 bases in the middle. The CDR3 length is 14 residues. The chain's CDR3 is CASKGGYDTDTQYF. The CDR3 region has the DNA TGTGCCAGCAAAGGGGGGTACGACACAGATACGCAGTATTTT. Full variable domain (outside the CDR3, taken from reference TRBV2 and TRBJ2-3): EPEVTQTPSHQVTQMGQEVILRCVPISNHLYFYWYRQILGQKVEFLVSFYNNEISEKSEIFDDQFSVERPDGSNFTLKIRSTKLEDSAMYFCASKGGYDTDTQYFGPGTRLTVL.

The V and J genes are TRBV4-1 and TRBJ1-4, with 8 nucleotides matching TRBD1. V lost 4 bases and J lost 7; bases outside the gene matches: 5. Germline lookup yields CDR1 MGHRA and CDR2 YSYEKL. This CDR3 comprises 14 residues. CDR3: CASSLTGVGEKLFF. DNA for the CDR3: TGCGCCAGCAGCCTGACAGGGGTGGGTGAAAAACTGTTTTTT.

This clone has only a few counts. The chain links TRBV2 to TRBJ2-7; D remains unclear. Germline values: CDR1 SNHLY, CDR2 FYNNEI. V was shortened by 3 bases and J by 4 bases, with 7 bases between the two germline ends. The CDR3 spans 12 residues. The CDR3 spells CASSEAPYEQYF. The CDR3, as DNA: TGTGCCAGCAGTGAGGCACCTTACGAGCAGTACTTC. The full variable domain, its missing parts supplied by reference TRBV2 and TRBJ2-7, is EPEVTQTPSHQVTQMGQEVILRCVPISNHLYFYWYRQILGQKVEFLVSFYNNEISEKSEIFDDQFSVERPDGSNFTLKIRSTKLEDSAMYFCASSEAPYEQYFGPGTRLTVT.

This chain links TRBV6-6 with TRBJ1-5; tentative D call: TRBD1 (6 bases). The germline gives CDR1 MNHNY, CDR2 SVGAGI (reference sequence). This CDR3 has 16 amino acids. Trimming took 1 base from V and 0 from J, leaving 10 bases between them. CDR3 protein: CASSYYEGGSNQPQHF. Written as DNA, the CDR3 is TGTGCCAGCAGTTACTATGAGGGGGGTAGCAATCAGCCCCAGCATTTT.

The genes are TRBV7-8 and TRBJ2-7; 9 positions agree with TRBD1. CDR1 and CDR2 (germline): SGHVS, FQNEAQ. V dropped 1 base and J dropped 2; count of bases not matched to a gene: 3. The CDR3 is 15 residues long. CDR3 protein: CASSLVGTGTYEQYF. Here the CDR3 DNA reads TGTGCCAGCAGCTTAGTAGGGACAGGGACCTACGAGCAGTACTTC.

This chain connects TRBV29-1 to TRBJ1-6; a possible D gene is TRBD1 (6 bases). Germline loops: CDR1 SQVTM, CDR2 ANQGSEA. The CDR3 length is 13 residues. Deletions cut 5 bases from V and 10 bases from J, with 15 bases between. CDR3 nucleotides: TGCAGCGTTATCCCAGGGGCAGGCTCACCCCTCCACTTT. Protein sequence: CSVIPGAGSPLHF.

The CDR3 region has the DNA TGTGCCAGTAGTACCCGGGACAGAACCTACGAGCAGTACTTC. This codes for CASSTRDRTYEQYF. The rearrangement links TRBV19 to TRBJ2-7, with TRBD1 matching 7 bases. The CDR3 extends over 14 amino acids. The V gene end was trimmed by 4 bases and the J gene end by 2 bases; junction bases not matched to a gene: 5. CDR1 LNHDA and CDR2 SQIVND come from the germline V gene (reference sequence).

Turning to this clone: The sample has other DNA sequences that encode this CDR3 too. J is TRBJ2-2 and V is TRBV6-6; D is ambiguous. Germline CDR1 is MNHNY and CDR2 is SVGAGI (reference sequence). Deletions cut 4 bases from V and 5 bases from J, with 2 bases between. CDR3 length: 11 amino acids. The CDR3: CASSSTGELFF. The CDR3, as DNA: TGTGCCAGCAGTTCGACCGGGGAGCTGTTTTTT.

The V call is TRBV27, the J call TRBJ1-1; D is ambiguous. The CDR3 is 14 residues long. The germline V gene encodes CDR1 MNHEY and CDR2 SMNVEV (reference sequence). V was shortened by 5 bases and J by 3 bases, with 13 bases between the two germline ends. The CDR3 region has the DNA TGTGCCAGCAGTGGTGCAGAACCTCACACTGAAGCTTTCTTT. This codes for CASSGAEPHTEAFF.

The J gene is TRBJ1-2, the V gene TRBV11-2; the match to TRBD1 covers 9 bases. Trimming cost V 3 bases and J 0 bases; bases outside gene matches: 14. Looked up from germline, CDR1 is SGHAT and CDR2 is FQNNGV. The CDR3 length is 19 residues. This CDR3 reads CASSFKQGASYRTNYGYTF. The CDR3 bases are TGTGCCAGCAGCTTTAAACAGGGGGCTTCCTATCGGACTAACTATGGCTACACCTTC.

CDR3 protein: CASSFERETSYEQYF. The CDR3 DNA reads as TGTGCCAGCAGCTTCGAGCGGGAGACTTCCTACGAGCAGTACTTC. V gene TRBV5-6 combines with J gene TRBJ2-7; 8 nucleotides align to TRBD2. The length of the CDR3 is 15 residues. Germline V gene sequence: CDR1 SGHDT, CDR2 YYEEEE. V gave up 2 bases and J gave up 1 base; unmatched junction bases: 5.

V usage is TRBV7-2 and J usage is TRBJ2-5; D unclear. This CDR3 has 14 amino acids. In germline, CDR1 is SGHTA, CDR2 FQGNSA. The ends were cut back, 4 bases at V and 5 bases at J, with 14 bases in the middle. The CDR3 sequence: CASSSWPLWETQYF. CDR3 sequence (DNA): TGTGCCAGCAGCTCATGGCCGCTTTGGGAGACCCAGTACTTC.

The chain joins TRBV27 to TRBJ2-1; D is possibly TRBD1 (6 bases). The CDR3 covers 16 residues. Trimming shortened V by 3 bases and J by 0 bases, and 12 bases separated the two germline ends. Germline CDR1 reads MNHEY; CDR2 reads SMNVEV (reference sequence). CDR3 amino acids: CASSFRGSASYNEQFF. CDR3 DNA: TGTGCCAGCAGTTTTAGGGGGTCTGCCTCCTACAATGAGCAGTTCTTC.

The CDR3 protein is CASSSRLAGGNNEQFF. DNA for the CDR3: TGTGCCAGCAGCTCAAGACTAGCGGGTGGCAACAATGAGCAGTTCTTC. J is TRBJ2-1 and V is TRBV7-9; the match to TRBD2 covers 10 bases. The germline gives CDR1 SEHNR, CDR2 FQNEAQ (reference sequence). The CDR3 is 16 residues long. The V and J ends lost 4 bases and 5 bases, in that order; junction bases with no gene match: 8.

In nucleotides, the CDR3 is TGCGCCAGCAGCCAAGACCCGGCAGACTACGAGCAGTACTTC. It codes for CASSQDPADYEQYF. The genes are TRBV4-1 and TRBJ2-7, with no clear D. V dropped 0 bases and J dropped 3 bases, with 9 bases sitting between them. CDR3 length equals 14 residues. Germline V gene sequence: CDR1 MGHRA, CDR2 YSYEKL.